Each of the 11 T cell receptor beta chains below was sequenced from the same sample in a study of ipilimumab plus nivolumab after autologous stem cell transplantation. TCRdb's copy holds only in-frame clones and misses some; the assay was immunoSEQ multiplex PCR. The sample holds about 17,000 clones; approximately 79% are singletons and the top ten take 35% to 45%. The input for sequencing was PBMCs, taken in a trial of ipilimumab plus nivolumab as post-transplant consolidation. The receptors shown here come from a male donor with diffuse large B-cell lymphoma.

The gene calls are TRBV2 and TRBJ2-7, with 8 bases lining up with TRBD2. CDR1 SNHLY and CDR2 FYNNEI come from the germline V gene. The CDR3 extends over 16 amino acids. V lost 3 bases to trimming and J lost 3 bases; unmatched junction nucleotides: 10. In nucleotides, the CDR3 is TGTGCCAGCAGTGACATCAGCGGGGGCCATTTCTACGAGCAGTACTTC. This encodes CASSDISGGHFYEQYF.

This clone is termed medium-sized (0.01 to 0.1%). The chain couples TRBV6-6 to TRBJ1-6; perhaps TRBD1 as D (5 bases). Germline lookup yields CDR1 MNHNY and CDR2 SVGAGI (reference sequence). This CDR3 has 15 residues. The germline V and J ends were trimmed by 2 bases and 7 bases, with 12 bases remaining between them. The chain's CDR3 is CASSYLGLENSPLHF. The CDR3 DNA sequence: TGTGCCAGCAGTTACCTGGGACTGGAGAATTCACCCCTCCACTTT.

V usage is TRBV5-6 and J usage is TRBJ1-5; D is ambiguous. The germline V and J ends were trimmed by 4 bases and 4 bases, with 12 bases remaining between them. Germline CDR1 reads SGHDT; CDR2 reads YYEEEE. The CDR3 totals 14 residues. CDR3 nucleotide sequence: TGTGCCAGCAGCCCCGCACTTGGTAATCAGCCCCAGCATTTT. Its protein is CASSPALGNQPQHF.

The chain has TRBV6-4 and TRBJ2-5; D is unresolved. CDR3 length: 13 amino acids. V was pared by 6 bases and J by 4 bases, with 12 bases between. Germline lookup yields CDR1 MRHNA and CDR2 SNTAGT. CDR3 bases: TGTGCCAGCAGCCTGAATATAGGAGAGACCCAGTACTTC. This sequence encodes CASSLNIGETQYF.

This clone has more than one count but fewer than ten. The CDR3 nucleotides read TGTGCCAGCTCACCGGGACTAGCGGACTCCTACGAGCAGTACTTC. Translating it yields CASSPGLADSYEQYF. The gene calls are TRBV18 and TRBJ2-7; 11 nucleotides match TRBD2. With 3 bases clipped from V and 0 bases from J, the junction kept 1 base outside the gene matches. Germline values: CDR1 KGHSH, CDR2 LQKENI. There are 15 residues in the CDR3.

V usage is TRBV11-3 and J usage is TRBJ2-7; maybe TRBD2 (5 bases). Germline CDR1 is SGHNT and CDR2 is YENEEA. This CDR3 comprises 12 residues. With 7 bases removed from V and 7 bases from J, the gap between germline ends came to 14 bases. CDR3 nucleotide sequence: TGTGCCAGCAACCGGGCTTCGGGGGAGCAGTACTTC. It specifies CASNRASGEQYF.

The chain employs TRBV5-5 and TRBJ2-5; no clear D. Germline V CDR1 and CDR2: SGHKS, YYEKEE (reference sequence). The CDR3 totals 13 residues. The V end was cut by 5 bases, the J end by 5 bases, with 13 bases between. CDR3 amino acids: CASRSRLPETQYF. CDR3 coding DNA: TGTGCCAGCAGGTCCCGACTTCCGGAGACCCAGTACTTC.

The chain combines TRBV30 with TRBJ2-1; 9 positions match TRBD2. The CDR3 covers 17 residues. Per the germline V gene, CDR1 is GTSNPN and CDR2 is SVGIG (reference sequence). The V gene end was trimmed by 0 bases and the J gene end by 0 bases; junction bases not matched to a gene: 6. The CDR3 region has the DNA TGTGCCTGGAGTGTACTGGCGGGAGGGCCCTCCTACAATGAGCAGTTCTTC. Its protein is CAWSVLAGGPSYNEQFF.

The rearrangement uses TRBV14 and TRBJ2-5; TRBD2 matches 10 bases. Trimming took 3 bases from V and 5 from J; bases not matched to a gene: 0. Germline values: CDR1 SGHDN, CDR2 FVKESK. The CDR3 has 13 amino acids. In nucleotides, the CDR3 is TGTGCCAGCAGCCAGGGACTAGCGGAGACCCAGTACTTC. Its translation: CASSQGLAETQYF.

V and J are TRBV27 and TRBJ2-1; 9 nucleotides align to TRBD1. The CDR3 spans 13 residues. The V segment lost 6 bases and the J segment 3 bases; nucleotides outside the gene matches: 0. In germline, CDR1 is MNHEY, CDR2 SMNVEV (reference sequence). CDR3 amino acids: CASRGQGYNEQFF. The CDR3 DNA reads as TGTGCCAGCAGGGGACAGGGCTACAATGAGCAGTTCTTC.

The chain employs TRBV9 and TRBJ2-1, with TRBD2 matching 12 bases. The V segment lost 3 bases and the J segment 3 bases; nucleotides outside the gene matches: 7. The CDR3 spans 17 residues. Germline V gives CDR1 SGDLS, CDR2 YYNGEE. In DNA form, the CDR3 reads TGTGCCAGCAGCGATTCTAGCGGGGGGGCTGACTACAATGAGCAGTTCTTC. Its translation: CASSDSSGGADYNEQFF.